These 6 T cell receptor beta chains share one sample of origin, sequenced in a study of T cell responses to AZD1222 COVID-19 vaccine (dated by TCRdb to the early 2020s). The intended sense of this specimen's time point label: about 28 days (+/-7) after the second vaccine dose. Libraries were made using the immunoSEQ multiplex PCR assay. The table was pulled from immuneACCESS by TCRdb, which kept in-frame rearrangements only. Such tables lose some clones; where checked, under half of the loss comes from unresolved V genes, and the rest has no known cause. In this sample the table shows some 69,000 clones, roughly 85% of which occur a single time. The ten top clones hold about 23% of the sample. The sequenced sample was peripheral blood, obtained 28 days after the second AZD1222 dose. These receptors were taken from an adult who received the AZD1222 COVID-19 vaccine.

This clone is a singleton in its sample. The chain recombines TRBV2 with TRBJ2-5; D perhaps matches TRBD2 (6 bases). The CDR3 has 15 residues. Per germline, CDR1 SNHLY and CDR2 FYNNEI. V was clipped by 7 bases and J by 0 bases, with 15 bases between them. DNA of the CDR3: TGTGCCAGCAAGAAGGGTAGCGGCCACCAAGAGACCCAGTACTTC. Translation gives CASKKGSGHQETQYF.

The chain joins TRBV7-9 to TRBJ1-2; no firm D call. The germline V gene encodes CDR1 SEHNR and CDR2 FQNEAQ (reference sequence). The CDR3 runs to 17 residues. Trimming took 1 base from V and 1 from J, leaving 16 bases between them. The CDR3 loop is CASSLDITDGYNYGYTF. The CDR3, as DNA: TGTGCCAGCAGCTTAGATATTACGGACGGGTATAACTATGGCTACACCTTC.

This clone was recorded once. DNA of the CDR3: TGTGCCAGCAGTTACTCGGGGAGCTCTGGAAACACCATATATTTT. Protein product: CASSYSGSSGNTIYF. The chain joins TRBV6-5 to TRBJ1-3; D unresolved. Germline V CDR1 and CDR2: MNHEY, SVGAGI. The V end lost 0 bases, the J end lost 0 bases, and 6 bases lay between the germline ends. The CDR3 contains 15 residues.

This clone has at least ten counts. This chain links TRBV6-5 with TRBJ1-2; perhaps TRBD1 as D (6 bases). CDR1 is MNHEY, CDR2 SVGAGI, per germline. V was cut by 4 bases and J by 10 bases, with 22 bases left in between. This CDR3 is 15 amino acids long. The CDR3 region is CASSFQTGGAGLYTF. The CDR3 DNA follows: TGTGCCAGCAGTTTCCAGACCGGGGGGGCTGGACTCTACACCTTC.

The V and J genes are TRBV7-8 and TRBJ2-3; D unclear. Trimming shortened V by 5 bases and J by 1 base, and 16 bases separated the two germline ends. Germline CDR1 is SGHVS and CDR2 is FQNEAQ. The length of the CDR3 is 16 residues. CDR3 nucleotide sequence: TGTGCCAGCAGCCCCCGGACCCTCAGGCGCACAGATACGCAGTATTTT. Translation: CASSPRTLRRTDTQYF. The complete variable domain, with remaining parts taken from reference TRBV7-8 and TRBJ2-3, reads GAGVSQSPRYKVAKRGQDVALRCDPISGHVSLFWYQQALGQGPEFLTYFQNEAQLDKSGLPSDRFFAERPEGSVSTLKIQRTQQEDSAVYLCASSPRTLRRTDTQYFGPGTRLTVL.

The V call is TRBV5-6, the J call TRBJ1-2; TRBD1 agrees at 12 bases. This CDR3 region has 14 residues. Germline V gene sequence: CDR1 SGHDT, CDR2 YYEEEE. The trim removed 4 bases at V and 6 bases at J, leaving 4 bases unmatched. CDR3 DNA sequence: TGTGCCAGCAGCCGGGACAGGGGGCTGGATGGCTACACCTTC. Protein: CASSRDRGLDGYTF.